These 17 T cell receptor beta chains were all obtained from the same sample, sequenced in a study of memory CD4+ T cells and cytomegalovirus serostatus (dated by TCRdb to about 2019). A FACSAria II was used to sort memory CD4+ T cells, defined as single viable CD3+CD4+CD8-CD45RO+ cells. The library was obtained by the immunoSEQ multiplex PCR assay. In its TCRdb copy, this immuneACCESS table keeps in-frame sequences only and misses some clones. Where compared with another copy, unresolved V genes explain less than half of these, and the others have no known cause. Across this sample there are tens of thousands of clones, with roughly three quarters seen only once. The leading ten clones occupy about 0.9% of the sample. Material: memory CD4+ T cells from blood. All receptors come from an adult in good health and CMV-seronegative.

The rearrangement joins TRBV5-1 to TRBJ2-1; D is unresolved. Germline CDR1 is SGHRS and CDR2 is YFSETQ. The CDR3 sequence is 16 residues long. The V gene lost 2 bases and the J gene lost 7 bases, with 19 bases spanning the gap. The CDR3 DNA is TGCGCCAGCAGCTTAACTGGGGAAGGGCGTGTGAATGAGCAGTTCTTC. It translates to CASSLTGEGRVNEQFF.

There are a few counts of this clone. The chain links TRBV4-2 to TRBJ1-1; D might be TRBD1 (5 bases). CDR1 and CDR2 from the germline V gene are LGHNA and YNFKEQ. Trimming removed 3 bases from V and 5 bases from J, with 19 bases in between. The CDR3 has 16 residues. CDR3 protein: CASSQREIRGRTEAFF. In DNA, the CDR3 is TGTGCCAGCAGCCAGAGGGAGATCCGGGGGAGAACTGAAGCTTTCTTT.

This rearrangement joins TRBV6-4 to TRBJ2-2; TRBD2 matches at 9 bases. After removal of 5 bases from V and 0 bases from J, the junction contained 7 bases not matched to a gene. CDR1 is MRHNA, CDR2 SNTAGT, per germline. CDR3 size: 17 residues. CDR3 amino acids: CASSSLSGGPNTGELFF. DNA for the CDR3: TGTGCCAGCAGTTCCCTTAGCGGGGGACCGAACACCGGGGAGCTGTTTTTT.

The chain joins TRBV30 to TRBJ1-5; no clear D gene. In germline, CDR1 is GTSNPN, CDR2 SVGIG (reference sequence). There are 14 residues in the CDR3. Trimming cost V 1 base and J 3 bases, with 10 bases left between them. The CDR3 DNA is TGTGCCTGGAGTGGGGGATCGCTCAATCAGCCCCAGCATTTT. It specifies CAWSGGSLNQPQHF.

This clone was observed once. The chain couples TRBV14 to TRBJ2-3; 9 nucleotides align to TRBD1. Germline lookup yields CDR1 SGHDN and CDR2 FVKESK. The length of the CDR3 is 16 residues. V gave up 2 bases and J gave up 4 bases; unmatched junction bases: 7. The CDR3 here is CASSQRSGQGSDTQYF. The CDR3 region has the DNA TGTGCCAGCAGCCAAAGATCGGGACAGGGTTCAGATACGCAGTATTTT.

The chain is built from TRBV7-8 and TRBJ1-6, with D hard to call. V dropped 6 bases and J dropped 7 bases, with 7 bases sitting between them. Per germline, CDR1 SGHVS and CDR2 FQNEAQ. The CDR3 is 12 residues long. The CDR3, as DNA: TGTGCCAGCAGTCGAAGGAATTCACCCCTCCACTTT. This codes for CASSRRNSPLHF.

This clone was picked up a small number of times. The gene calls are TRBV7-2 and TRBJ1-2, with 7 bases identical to TRBD1. CDR3 size: 17 residues. The V and J ends lost 2 bases and 5 bases, in that order; junction bases with no gene match: 14. CDR1 is SGHTA and CDR2 is FQGNSA in the germline V gene. The CDR3 DNA follows: TGTGCCAGCAGCTTAATGACAGGGAGACTATGGGAATATGGCTACACCTTC. Protein sequence: CASSLMTGRLWEYGYTF.

The chain carries TRBV7-2 and TRBJ2-7; D is unresolved. The V and J ends lost 4 bases and 3 bases respectively, with 7 bases between them. Germline loops: CDR1 SGHTA, CDR2 FQGNSA. The CDR3 extends over 12 amino acids. The CDR3 sequence is CASSSKDYEQYF. The DNA for the CDR3 is TGTGCCAGCAGCTCTAAAGACTACGAGCAGTACTTC. Full variable domain (missing parts from reference TRBV7-2 and TRBJ2-7): GAGVSQSPSNKVTEKGKDVELRCDPISGHTALYWYRQSLGQGLEFLIYFQGNSAPDKSGLPSDRFSAERTGGSVSTLTIQRTQQEDSAVYLCASSSKDYEQYFGPGTRLTVT.

The chain is built from TRBV5-6 and TRBJ2-2, with 12 bases aligning to TRBD2. There are 16 residues in the CDR3. V lost 2 bases and J lost 1; bases outside the gene matches: 0. CDR1 SGHDT and CDR2 YYEEEE come from the germline V gene. The CDR3: CASSLLAGGNTGELFF. In DNA, the CDR3 is TGTGCCAGCAGCTTACTAGCGGGGGGGAACACCGGGGAGCTGTTTTTT.

The chain has TRBV18 and TRBJ2-3; 7 bases line up with TRBD2. Trimming removed 3 bases from V and 5 bases from J; junction bases left unmatched: 8. Germline lookup yields CDR1 KGHSH and CDR2 LQKENI. This CDR3 comprises 15 residues. CDR3 amino acids: CASSPPASGGDTQYF. The CDR3 DNA is TGTGCCAGCTCACCGCCGGCTTCGGGGGGAGATACGCAGTATTTT.

The J gene is TRBJ1-1, the V gene TRBV7-3, with TRBD1 as a possible D gene (5 bases). Germline V lookup: CDR1 SGHTA, CDR2 FQGTGA. The CDR3 spans 19 residues. Trimming took off 3 bases at V and 1 base at J, with 24 bases between the two ends. CDR3 in DNA: TGTGCCAGCAGCTTGCCCCCCGGAGTCCCGGGGCGGTCGAACACTGAAGCTTTCTTT. As protein: CASSLPPGVPGRSNTEAFF.

The V gene is TRBV5-4, the J gene TRBJ1-6; tentatively, D is TRBD1 (6 bases). The ends were cut back, 0 bases at V and 4 bases at J, with 11 bases in the middle. CDR1 and CDR2 from the germline V gene are SGHNT and YYREEE (reference sequence). The CDR3 is 16 amino acids. CDR3 nucleotide sequence: TGTGCCAGCAGCTTGGAGGCAGGGGAATATAATTCACCCCTCCACTTT. Encoded protein: CASSLEAGEYNSPLHF.

The V and J genes are TRBV10-1 and TRBJ2-7; D might be TRBD1 (5 bases). The CDR3 is made up of 14 amino acids. Trimming removed 3 bases at V and 3 bases at J, with 12 bases between. CDR1 is WNHNN, CDR2 SYGVQD, per germline (reference sequence). The CDR3 DNA reads as TGCGCCAGCAGTGATGGGGCCACACGCTACGAGCAGTACTTC. Protein product: CASSDGATRYEQYF.

The rearrangement links TRBV6-1 to TRBJ1-4; maybe TRBD1 (6 bases). This CDR3 region has 17 residues. Germline V gives CDR1 MNHNS, CDR2 SASEGT. The V end lost 3 bases, the J end lost 0 bases, and 14 bases lay between the germline ends. CDR3 nucleotides: TGTGCCAGCAGTGATCCTGGGGACACTCCAACTAATGAAAAACTGTTTTTT. Protein: CASSDPGDTPTNEKLFF.

In its sample, this clone was seen a few times. This chain links TRBV6-6 with TRBJ1-2; D gene uncertain. Germline loops: CDR1 MNHNY, CDR2 SVGAGI (reference sequence). The V end lost 2 bases, the J end lost 5 bases, and 6 bases lay between the germline ends. This CDR3 comprises 12 residues. Here the CDR3 DNA reads TGTGCCAGCAGTTACGCAGAGTATGGCTACACCTTC. Protein product: CASSYAEYGYTF.

This chain uses TRBV11-2 with TRBJ2-7, with TRBD1 matching over 7 bases. In germline, CDR1 is SGHAT, CDR2 FQNNGV. The CDR3 is made up of 19 amino acids. Trimming removed 5 bases from V and 4 bases from J; junction bases left unmatched: 23. The CDR3 region has the DNA TGTGCCAGCAGCCCAAGACCGGGACAGCCACAACTAGGGATATACGAGCAGTACTTC. This encodes CASSPRPGQPQLGIYEQYF.

V is TRBV7-2 and J is TRBJ2-7, with a weak D call TRBD2 (5 bases). V shed 4 bases and J shed 6 bases, with 16 bases lying between them. CDR1 is SGHTA, CDR2 FQGNSA, per germline. This CDR3 has 14 amino acids. In DNA form, the CDR3 reads TGTGCCAGCAGCTCATTGATCCTAGCTTCCGAGCAGTACTTC. Translated: CASSSLILASEQYF.